A single sample gave rise to the 17 T cell receptor beta chains below, sequenced in a study of cytomegalovirus exposure and HLA in healthy donors. Profiling relied on immunoSEQ multiplex PCR, and the TCRdb table lists in-frame clones only, not all of them. The sample has approximately 270,000 clones; approximately 86% are singletons. Sequencing input: PBMCs. These receptor sequences come from a woman aged 18-29 years in good health and CMV-seronegative.

The rearrangement links TRBV28 to TRBJ1-2; D might be TRBD1 (6 bases). Germline V gene data show CDR1 as MDHEN and CDR2 as SYDVKM. The CDR3 spans 14 residues. Trimming removed 4 bases at V and 6 bases at J, with 15 bases between. DNA for the CDR3: TGTGCCAGCAGTTCCAGCGGGACATCGGATGGCTACACCTTC. Amino acid sequence: CASSSSGTSDGYTF.

The CDR3 nucleotides are TGTGCCAGCAGCTTAGGCCAGGGTTGGGAGGCCCAGCATTTT. It encodes CASSLGQGWEAQHF. The gene calls are TRBV7-9 and TRBJ1-5; weak D call: TRBD1 (5 bases). This CDR3 comprises 14 residues. Trimming took off 1 base at V and 11 bases at J, with 15 bases between the two ends. CDR1 and CDR2 (germline): SEHNR, FQNEAQ (reference sequence).

The gene calls are TRBV5-4 and TRBJ1-1; D gene unclear. CDR1 is SGHNT, CDR2 YYREEE, per germline (reference sequence). V was trimmed by 7 bases and J by 6 bases, leaving 7 bases between them. This CDR3 spans 10 amino acids. CDR3 nucleotides: TGTGCCAGCGGCCGCCCTGAAGCTTTCTTT. Its protein is CASGRPEAFF.

The chain recombines TRBV18 with TRBJ2-7, with 7 bases identical to TRBD1. The CDR3 runs 15 residues. V lost 0 bases, J lost 4 bases, and 6 bases stayed unmatched. CDR1 and CDR2 from the germline V gene are KGHSH and LQKENI. The CDR3 DNA follows: TGTGCCAGCTCACCACCGGAAGGGGGCGGTTACGAGCAGTACTTC. This sequence encodes CASSPPEGGGYEQYF.

As to this clone: Other DNA sequences in this specimen translate into the identical CDR3. V and J are TRBV30 and TRBJ1-5, with TRBD1 identical over 8 bases. V trimming: 4 bases; J trimming: 2 bases; junction bases outside the gene matches: 1. The CDR3 loop spans 13 amino acids. Germline V gene lookup returns CDR1 GTSNPN and CDR2 SVGIG (reference sequence). This CDR3 is CAWTGGGNQPQHF. The CDR3 nucleotides read TGTGCCTGGACAGGGGGCGGCAATCAGCCCCAGCATTTT.

This rearrangement joins TRBV18 to TRBJ1-2, with 9 nucleotides matching TRBD1. This CDR3 spans 16 amino acids. The germline V gene encodes CDR1 KGHSH and CDR2 LQKENI. V trimming: 3 bases; J trimming: 4 bases; junction bases outside the gene matches: 9. CDR3 sequence reads: CASSPGQGRAVYGYTF. As DNA, the CDR3 is TGTGCCAGCTCACCGGGACAGGGCAGGGCGGTCTATGGCTACACCTTC.

This chain uses TRBV5-4 with TRBJ2-3, with a weak D call TRBD2 (5 bases). The CDR3 has 17 amino acids. V shed 4 bases and J shed 1 base, with 19 bases lying between them. The germline gives CDR1 SGHNT, CDR2 YYREEE (reference sequence). CDR3 protein: CASSPPSVRDGTDTQYF. The CDR3 DNA follows: TGTGCCAGCAGCCCACCCTCAGTGAGGGATGGCACAGATACGCAGTATTTT.

V and J are TRBV18 and TRBJ2-7, with 8 bases aligning to TRBD1. V shed 5 bases and J 6 bases; nucleotides not matched to a gene: 9. The germline V gene encodes CDR1 KGHSH and CDR2 LQKENI. The length of the CDR3 is 14 residues. The CDR3 DNA follows: TGTGCCAGCTCAGCGAGACAGGGGTTAGGCGAGCAGTACTTC. Translation gives CASSARQGLGEQYF.

V gene TRBV29-1 combines with J gene TRBJ2-7; D perhaps matches TRBD2 (5 bases). There are 13 residues in the CDR3. Trimming shortened V by 6 bases and J by 4 bases, and 16 bases separated the two germline ends. CDR1 is SQVTM, CDR2 ANQGSEA, per germline. The CDR3: CSVLHREGYEQYF. CDR3 in DNA: TGCAGCGTCCTACACCGGGAAGGATACGAGCAGTACTTC.

Only one count was recorded for this clone. The rearrangement joins TRBV18 to TRBJ1-4, with D tentatively TRBD1 (5 bases). There are 17 residues in the CDR3. The germline V gene has CDR1 KGHSH and CDR2 LQKENI. V lost 5 bases and J 0 bases, leaving 16 bases between the germline ends. The CDR3 loop is CASSITRRGATNEKLFF. CDR3 DNA: TGTGCCAGCTCAATTACCAGGCGGGGGGCAACTAATGAAAAACTGTTTTTT.

This rearrangement joins TRBV7-2 to TRBJ1-3, with D unclear. Germline assignment: CDR1 SGHTA and CDR2 FQGNSA. This CDR3 has 16 residues. The V end was cut by 4 bases, the J end by 2 bases, with 15 bases between. In DNA, the CDR3 is TGTGCCAGCAGCTCAGAAACAGAGGGCACTGGAAACACCATATATTTT. This translates into CASSSETEGTGNTIYF.

The chain has TRBV6-5 and TRBJ1-1; no clear D gene. CDR1 MNHEY and CDR2 SVGAGI come from the germline V gene. The CDR3 totals 15 residues. Trimming stripped 4 bases from V and 1 base from J, with 13 bases between. The CDR3 region has the DNA TGTGCCAGCAGTTTATTAGGACTGGGGAACACTGAAGCTTTCTTT. Its protein is CASSLLGLGNTEAFF.

This clone has a count of ten or more. Other DNA sequences of this sample code for an identical CDR3. The chain couples TRBV7-9 to TRBJ2-7, with D tentatively TRBD2 (6 bases). Deletions cut 3 bases from V and 3 bases from J, with 9 bases between. CDR3 length equals 13 residues. Germline V gene lookup returns CDR1 SEHNR and CDR2 FQNEAQ (reference sequence). The CDR3 DNA follows: TGTGCCAGCAGCTTGGCGGGAAGCTACGAGCAGTACTTC. Translating gives CASSLAGSYEQYF.

The chain is built from TRBV30 and TRBJ1-5; 7 bases agree with TRBD1. This CDR3 spans 17 amino acids. Germline V lookup: CDR1 GTSNPN, CDR2 SVGIG (reference sequence). V gave up 2 bases and J gave up 0 bases; unmatched junction bases: 10. The chain's CDR3 is CAWSPTRTGYSNQPQHF. CDR3 DNA: TGTGCCTGGAGTCCAACCCGGACAGGATATAGCAATCAGCCCCAGCATTTT.

This chain links TRBV5-1 with TRBJ1-1; no reliable D call. The CDR3 spans 15 residues. Germline CDR1 and CDR2: SGHRS and YFSETQ. Trimming took 7 bases from V and 3 from J, leaving 19 bases between them. In DNA form, the CDR3 reads TGCGCCAGCCGCCCCTTTCGTAGTCTGGACACTGAAGCTTTCTTT. This gives the protein CASRPFRSLDTEAFF.

The chain joins TRBV6-1 to TRBJ1-2; D unclear. The CDR3 consists of 14 residues. Germline CDR1 is MNHNS and CDR2 is SASEGT. Trimming cost V 8 bases and J 7 bases, with 20 bases left between them. For the CDR3, the DNA is TGTGCCAGCCTCAAACCCGGGGATTCATTTGGCTACACCTTC. Encoded protein: CASLKPGDSFGYTF.

V usage is TRBV9 and J usage is TRBJ1-2, with a tentative D call TRBD1 (5 bases). Germline loops: CDR1 SGDLS, CDR2 YYNGEE. Trimming shortened V by 4 bases and J by 7 bases, and 17 bases separated the two germline ends. This CDR3 comprises 14 residues. CDR3 sequence reads: CASSWGGGHGGYTF. CDR3 bases: TGTGCCAGCAGCTGGGGCGGCGGACACGGTGGCTACACCTTC. Full variable domain (rest looked up from reference TRBV9 and TRBJ1-2): DSGVTQTPKHLITATGQRVTLRCSPRSGDLSVYWYQQSLDQGLQFLIQYYNGEERAKGNILERFSAQQFPDLHSELNLSSLELGDSALYFCASSWGGGHGGYTFGSGTRLTVV.